This entry is about one TCR beta chain. Its antigen is undetermined. The assay was immunoSEQ multiplex PCR, and TCRdb's table has in-frame clones only and misses some. The sample yields roughly 75,000 clones, roughly four fifths seen once. This sample is part of a study of radiotherapy plus CTLA-4 blockade in lung cancer. Study-level background: Among enrolled patients, roughly 17% responded and roughly 28% achieved disease control.

The CDR3 spans 14 residues. V lost 2 bases and J 7 bases, leaving 12 bases between the germline ends. Looked up from germline, CDR1 is MRHNA and CDR2 is SNTAGT. Study-level points and caveats: How blood T cell clones changed early, along with interferon-beta, reportedly forecast response best.

Chemo-refractory metastatic non-small-cell lung cancer patients were treated with focal radiation plus CTLA-4 blockade with ipilimumab. This clonotype was obtained from a human donor with non-small cell lung cancer who had stable disease on radiotherapy plus ipilimumab. The source material was peripheral blood, sampled from a patient treated with radiotherapy plus ipilimumab. The V call is TRBV6-4, the J call TRBJ2-1; D gene ambiguous. The CDR3: CASSDLFPGNEQFF. The CDR3 region has the DNA TGTGCCAGCAGTGACCTATTTCCGGGTAATGAGCAGTTCTTC.